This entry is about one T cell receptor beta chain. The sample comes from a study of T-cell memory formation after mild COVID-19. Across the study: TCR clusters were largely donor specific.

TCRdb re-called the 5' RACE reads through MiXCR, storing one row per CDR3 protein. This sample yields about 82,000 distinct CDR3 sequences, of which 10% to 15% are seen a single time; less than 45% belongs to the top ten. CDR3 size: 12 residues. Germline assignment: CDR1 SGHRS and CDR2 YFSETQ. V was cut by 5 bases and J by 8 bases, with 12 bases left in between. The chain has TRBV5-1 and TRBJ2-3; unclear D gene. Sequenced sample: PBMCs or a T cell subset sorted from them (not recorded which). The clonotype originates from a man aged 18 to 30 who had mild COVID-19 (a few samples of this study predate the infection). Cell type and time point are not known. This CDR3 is CASSGSLATQYF. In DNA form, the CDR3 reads TGCGCCAGCAGTGGCAGTCTGGCTACGCAGTATTTT.